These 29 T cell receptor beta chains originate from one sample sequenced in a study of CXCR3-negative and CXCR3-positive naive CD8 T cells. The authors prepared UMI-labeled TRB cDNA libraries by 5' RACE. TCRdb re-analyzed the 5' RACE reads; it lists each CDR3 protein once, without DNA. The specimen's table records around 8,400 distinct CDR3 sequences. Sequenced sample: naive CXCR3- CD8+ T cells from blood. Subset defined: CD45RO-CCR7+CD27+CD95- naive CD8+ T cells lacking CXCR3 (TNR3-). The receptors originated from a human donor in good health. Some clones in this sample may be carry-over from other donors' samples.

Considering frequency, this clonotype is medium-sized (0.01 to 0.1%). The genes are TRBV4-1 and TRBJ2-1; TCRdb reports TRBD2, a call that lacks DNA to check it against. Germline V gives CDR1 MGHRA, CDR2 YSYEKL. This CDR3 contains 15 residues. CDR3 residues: CASGGGTQLPDEQFF.

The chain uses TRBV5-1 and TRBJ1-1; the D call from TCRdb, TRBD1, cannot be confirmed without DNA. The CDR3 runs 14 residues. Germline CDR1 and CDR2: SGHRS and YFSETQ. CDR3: CASSLVTGNTEAFF. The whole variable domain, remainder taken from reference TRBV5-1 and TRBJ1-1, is KAGVTQTPRYLIKTRGQQVTLSCSPISGHRSVSWYQQTPGQGLQFLFEYFSETQRNKGNFPGRFSGRQFSNSRSEMNVSTLELGDSALYLCASSLVTGNTEAFFGQGTRLTVV.

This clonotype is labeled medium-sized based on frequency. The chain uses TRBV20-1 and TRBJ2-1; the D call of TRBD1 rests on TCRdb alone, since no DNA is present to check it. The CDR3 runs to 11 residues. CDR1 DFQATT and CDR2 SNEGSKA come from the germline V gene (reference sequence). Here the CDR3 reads CSAREGETEFF.

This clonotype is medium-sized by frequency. CDR3 sequence: CSARTEQKETQYF. The V gene is TRBV20-1, the J gene TRBJ2-5; TCRdb names TRBD1, which stays unverified in the absence of DNA. CDR3 length equals 13 residues. Germline values: CDR1 DFQATT, CDR2 SNEGSKA (reference sequence).

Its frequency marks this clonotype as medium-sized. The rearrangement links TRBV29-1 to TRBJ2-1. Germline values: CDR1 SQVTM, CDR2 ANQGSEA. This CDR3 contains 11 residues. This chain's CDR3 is CSGEQNNEQFF.

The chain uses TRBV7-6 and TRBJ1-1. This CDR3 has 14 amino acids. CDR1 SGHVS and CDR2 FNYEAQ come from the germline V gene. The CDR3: CASSLETQNTEAFF.

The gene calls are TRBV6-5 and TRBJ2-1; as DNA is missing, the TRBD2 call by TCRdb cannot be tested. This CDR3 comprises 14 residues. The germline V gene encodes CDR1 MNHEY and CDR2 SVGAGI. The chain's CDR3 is CASKATTSEDEQFF.

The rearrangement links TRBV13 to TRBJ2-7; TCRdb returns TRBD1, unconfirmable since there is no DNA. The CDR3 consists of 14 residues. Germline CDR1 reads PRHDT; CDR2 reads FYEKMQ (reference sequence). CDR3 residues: CASSARQGAYEQYF.

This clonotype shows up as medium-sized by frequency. The CDR3 sequence is CASSSDRGLVLAKNIQYF. The chain carries TRBV5-6 and TRBJ2-4; TCRdb indicates TRBD2, and absent DNA this call remains unverified. CDR1 and CDR2 (germline): SGHDT, YYEEEE. The CDR3 is made up of 18 amino acids.

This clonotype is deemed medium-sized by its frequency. CDR3 amino acids: CASSFRDRGIQYF. The chain couples TRBV28 to TRBJ2-4; TCRdb proposes TRBD1, but this gene call is untestable without DNA. The CDR3 has 13 amino acids. Germline CDR1 and CDR2: MDHEN and SYDVKM.

The CDR3 region is CASSDPGLKAYNEQFF. This chain links TRBV2 with TRBJ2-1; lacking DNA, the TRBD2 call made by TCRdb goes unchecked. Per the germline V gene, CDR1 is SNHLY and CDR2 is FYNNEI. This CDR3 is 16 amino acids long.

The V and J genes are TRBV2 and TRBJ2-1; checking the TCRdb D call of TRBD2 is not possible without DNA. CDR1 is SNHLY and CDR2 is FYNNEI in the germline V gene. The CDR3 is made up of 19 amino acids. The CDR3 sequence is CASSEEDPSSLSSYNEQFF.

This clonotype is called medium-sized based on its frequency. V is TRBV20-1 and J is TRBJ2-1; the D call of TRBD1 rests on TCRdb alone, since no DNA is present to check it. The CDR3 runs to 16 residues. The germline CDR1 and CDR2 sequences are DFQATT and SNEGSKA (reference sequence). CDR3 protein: CSASTGTPSSYNEQFF.

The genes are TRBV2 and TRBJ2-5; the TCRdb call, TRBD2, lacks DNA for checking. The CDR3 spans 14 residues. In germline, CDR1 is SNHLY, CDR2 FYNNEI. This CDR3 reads CASSEVGGVETQYF. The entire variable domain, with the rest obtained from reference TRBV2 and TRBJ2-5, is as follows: EPEVTQTPSHQVTQMGQEVILRCVPISNHLYFYWYRQILGQKVEFLVSFYNNEISEKSEIFDDQFSVERPDGSNFTLKIRSTKLEDSAMYFCASSEVGGVETQYFGPGTRLLVL.

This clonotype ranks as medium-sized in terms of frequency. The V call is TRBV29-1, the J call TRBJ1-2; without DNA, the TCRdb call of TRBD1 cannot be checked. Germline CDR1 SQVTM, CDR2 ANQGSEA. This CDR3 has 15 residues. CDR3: CSVEDGQGANYGYTF.

The chain's CDR3 is CSVPQGPDYGYTF. The genes are TRBV29-1 and TRBJ1-2; TCRdb selects TRBD1, and the lack of DNA leaves this call unchecked. The CDR3 runs to 13 residues. From germline, CDR1 is SQVTM and CDR2 ANQGSEA.

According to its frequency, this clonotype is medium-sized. CDR3 in amino acids: CAISDAGQPNQPQHF. This chain uses TRBV10-3 with TRBJ1-5; TCRdb's D call of TRBD1 is untestable without DNA. There are 15 residues in the CDR3. Germline lookup yields CDR1 ENHRY and CDR2 SYGVKD.

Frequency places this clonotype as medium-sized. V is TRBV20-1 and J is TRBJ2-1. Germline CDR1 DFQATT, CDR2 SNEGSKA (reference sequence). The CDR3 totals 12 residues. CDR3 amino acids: CSARPVSNEQFF.

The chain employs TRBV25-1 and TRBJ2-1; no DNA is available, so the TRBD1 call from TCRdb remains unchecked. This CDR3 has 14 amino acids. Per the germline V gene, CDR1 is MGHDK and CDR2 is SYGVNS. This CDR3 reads CASSEGQGANEQFF. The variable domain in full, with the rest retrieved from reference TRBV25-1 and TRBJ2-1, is EADIYQTPRYLVIGTGKKITLECSQTMGHDKMYWYQQDPGMELHLIHYSYGVNSTEKGDLSSESTVSRIRTEHFPLTLESARPSHTSQYLCASSEGQGANEQFFGPGTRLTVL.

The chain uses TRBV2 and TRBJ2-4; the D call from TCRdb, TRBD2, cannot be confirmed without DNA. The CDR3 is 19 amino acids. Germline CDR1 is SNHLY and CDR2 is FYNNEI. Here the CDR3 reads CASSLGGLAGPPTQNIQYF.

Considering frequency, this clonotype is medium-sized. The CDR3 loop reads CASSWGVTESSYNEQFF. The gene calls are TRBV11-1 and TRBJ2-1; lacking DNA, the TRBD1 call made by TCRdb goes unchecked. Germline assignment: CDR1 SGHAT and CDR2 FQDESV (reference sequence). The CDR3 length is 17 residues.

The CDR3 loop is CASSSALGQSSSYEQYF. The V and J genes are TRBV28 and TRBJ2-7; the D gene TCRdb calls, TRBD1, cannot be checked with no DNA. The CDR3 totals 17 residues. The germline gives CDR1 MDHEN, CDR2 SYDVKM. Based on the CDR3 plus reference TRBV28 and TRBJ2-7, the full variable domain is DVKVTQSSRYLVKRTGEKVFLECVQDMDHENMFWYRQDPGLGLRLIYFSYDVKMKEKGDIPEGYSVSREKKERFSLILESASTNQTSMYLCASSSALGQSSSYEQYFGPGTRLTVT.

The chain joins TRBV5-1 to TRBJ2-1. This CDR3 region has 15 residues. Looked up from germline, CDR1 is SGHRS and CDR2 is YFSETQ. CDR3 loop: CASSFFPSSYNEQFF.

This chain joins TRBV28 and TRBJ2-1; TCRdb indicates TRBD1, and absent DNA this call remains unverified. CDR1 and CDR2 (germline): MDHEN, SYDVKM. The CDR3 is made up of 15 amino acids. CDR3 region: CASSAPGQGSHEQFF.

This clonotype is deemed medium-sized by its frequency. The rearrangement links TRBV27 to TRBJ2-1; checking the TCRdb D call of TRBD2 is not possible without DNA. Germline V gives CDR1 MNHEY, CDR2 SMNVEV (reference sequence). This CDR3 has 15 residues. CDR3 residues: CASSPTSGRNGEQFF.

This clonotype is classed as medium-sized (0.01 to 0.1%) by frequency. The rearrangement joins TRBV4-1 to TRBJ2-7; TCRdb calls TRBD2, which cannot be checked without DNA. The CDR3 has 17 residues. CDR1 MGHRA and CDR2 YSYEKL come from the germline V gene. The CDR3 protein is CASSLLAGGPGEDEQYF.

The CDR3 reads CASSEWAETNTEAFF. The genes are TRBV25-1 and TRBJ1-1. This CDR3 is 15 amino acids long. From germline, CDR1 is MGHDK and CDR2 SYGVNS.

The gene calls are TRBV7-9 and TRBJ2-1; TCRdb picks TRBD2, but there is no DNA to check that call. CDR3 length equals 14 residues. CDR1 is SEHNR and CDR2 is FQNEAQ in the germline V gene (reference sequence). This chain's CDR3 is CARTAGARDNEQFF.

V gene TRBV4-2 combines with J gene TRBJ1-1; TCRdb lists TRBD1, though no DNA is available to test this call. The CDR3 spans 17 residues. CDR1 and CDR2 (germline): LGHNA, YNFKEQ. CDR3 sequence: CASSQGDRGGGEPEAFF.